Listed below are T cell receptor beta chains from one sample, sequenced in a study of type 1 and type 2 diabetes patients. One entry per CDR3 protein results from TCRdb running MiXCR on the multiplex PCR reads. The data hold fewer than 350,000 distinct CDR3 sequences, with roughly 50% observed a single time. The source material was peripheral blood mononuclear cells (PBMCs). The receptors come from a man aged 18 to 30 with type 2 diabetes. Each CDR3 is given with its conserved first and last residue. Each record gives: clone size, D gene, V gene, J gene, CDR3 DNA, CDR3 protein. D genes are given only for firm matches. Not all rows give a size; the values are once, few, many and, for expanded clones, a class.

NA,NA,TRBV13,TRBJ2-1,TGTGCCAGCAGCTTCGCACAGGGAAGTCGTGAGCAGTTCTTC,CASSFAQGSREQFF
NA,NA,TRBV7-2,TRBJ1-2,TGTGCCAGCAGCCCCTACACCTTC,CASSPYTF
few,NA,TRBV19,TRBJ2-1,TGTGCCAGTAGCCAACGGTTAAGGGAGTATTGGGATGAGCAGTTCTTC,CASSQRLREYWDEQFF
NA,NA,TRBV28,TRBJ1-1,TGTGCCAGCAGTTTATGGACACTCGGTTTGAACACTGAAGCTTTCTTT,CASSLWTLGLNTEAFF
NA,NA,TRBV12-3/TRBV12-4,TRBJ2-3,TGTGCCAGCAGGGTTTGGGGGGGCAACACAGATACGCAGTATTTT,CASRVWGGNTDTQYF
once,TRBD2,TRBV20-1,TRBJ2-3,TGCAGTTCCGGACTAGCGGGAGGCACAGATACGCAGTATTTT,CSSGLAGGTDTQYF
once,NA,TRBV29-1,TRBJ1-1,TGCAGCGTTAGGTGGGCCACTGAAGCTTTCTTT,CSVRWATEAFF
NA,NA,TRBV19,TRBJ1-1,TGTGCCTGGGGATTACTGAACACTGAAGCTTTCTTT,CAWGLLNTEAFF
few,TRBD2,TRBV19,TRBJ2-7,TGTGCCAGTAGTATCCTAGCGGGATCCTTGAATACCGAGCAGTACTTC,CASSILAGSLNTEQYF
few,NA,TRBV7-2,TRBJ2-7,TGTGCCAGCAGCTATACCGGGGGGCCCATCACCTACGAGCAGTACTTC,CASSYTGGPITYEQYF